This is a list of T cell receptor beta chains from one sample in a study of regulatory T cells in long-lasting Graves disease. TCRdb re-called the multiplex PCR reads through MiXCR, storing one row per CDR3 protein. Of 350,000 to 400,000 distinct CDR3 sequences in the sample, about a sixth were seen once. This sample was also put to use in a study of T cells in Graves' hyperthyroidism and ophthalmopathy.

The sequenced sample was peripheral blood mononuclear cells (PBMCs), obtained at new diagnosis, from a patient treated with antithyroid drugs. These receptor sequences come from a woman between 18 and 30 years old with Graves disease. CDR3s include the opening cysteine and the closing phenylalanine or tryptophan. The D gene is left open where the match is weak. Size tells how often a clone was seen (once, few, many) or the class of an expanded clone, and some rows leave it out.

clone size	J gene	D gene	V gene	CDR3 length	CDR3 protein	CDR3 DNA
many	TRBJ2-5	-	TRBV11-2	12	CASGHLGETQYF	TGTGCCAGCGGCCACCTGGGAGAGACCCAGTACTTC
medium-sized	TRBJ2-5	-	TRBV12-3/TRBV12-4	16	CASSSHQLRGQETQYF	TGTGCCAGCAGTTCCCATCAACTCAGGGGACAAGAGACCCAGTACTTC
many	TRBJ2-7	TRBD2	TRBV2	16	CASSPGLAGGTYEQYF	TGTGCCAGCAGTCCGGGACTAGCGGGAGGGACCTACGAGCAGTACTTC
-	TRBJ2-7	-	TRBV7-2	14	CASSIDRFSYEQYF	TGTGCCAGCAGCATCGACAGGTTCTCCTACGAGCAGTACTTC
-	TRBJ2-1	-	TRBV19	13	CASSIGGRNEQFF	TGTGCCAGTAGTATCGGAGGGCGCAATGAGCAGTTCTTC
-	TRBJ1-2	TRBD1	TRBV28	15	CASSTAGQGNYGYTF	TGTGCCAGCAGTACAGCGGGACAGGGGAACTATGGCTACACCTTC
many	TRBJ1-1	-	TRBV9	14	CASSVGRGNTEAFF	TGTGCCAGCAGCGTAGGCAGGGGTAACACTGAAGCTTTCTTT
many	TRBJ1-5	-	TRBV11-2	13	CASADGGNQPQHF	TGTGCCAGCGCTGATGGGGGTAATCAGCCCCAGCATTTT
many	TRBJ1-1	-	TRBV6-1	12	CASRDLSAEAFF	TGTGCCAGCAGGGACCTGAGTGCTGAAGCTTTCTTT
many	TRBJ1-4	-	TRBV11-2	13	CASSRTTVEKLFF	TGTGCCAGCAGCCGCACGACAGTTGAAAAACTGTTTTTT
many	TRBJ2-4	-	TRBV30	13	CAWSVGGQVIQYF	TGTGCCTGGAGTGTTGGGGGGCAGGTCATTCAGTACTTC
many	TRBJ2-3	-	TRBV27	11	CASRETDTQYF	TGTGCCAGCAGAGAAACAGATACGCAGTATTTT
few	TRBJ2-5	-	TRBV6-1	13	CASRGIGQETQYF	TGTGCCAGCAGGGGAATCGGGCAAGAGACCCAGTACTTC
many	TRBJ1-1	-	TRBV7-6	13	CASSSEGLDEAFF	TGTGCCAGCAGCTCCGAGGGACTTGATGAAGCTTTCTTT
many	TRBJ2-2	-	TRBV5-4	15	CASRLGGANTGELFF	TGTGCCAGCAGACTGGGGGGAGCGAACACCGGGGAGCTGTTTTTT
many	TRBJ1-1	-	TRBV9	14	CASSSQAVGTEAFF	TGTGCCAGCAGCTCCCAGGCGGTCGGGACTGAAGCTTTCTTT
many	TRBJ1-1	-	TRBV13	14	CASSFTTRNTEAFF	TGTGCCAGCAGCTTCACTACAAGGAACACTGAAGCTTTCTTT
-	TRBJ1-6	-	TRBV25-1	13	CASSGEGTTPLHF	TGTGCCAGCAGCGGGGAGGGAACGACACCCCTCCACTTT
few	TRBJ2-1	TRBD2	TRBV19	16	CASSIDRGVPYNEQFF	TGTGCCAGTAGTATAGATCGGGGGGTCCCCTACAATGAGCAGTTCTTC
-	TRBJ2-7	TRBD1	TRBV20-1	13	CSAPGQVTYEQYF	TGCAGTGCCCCGGGACAGGTAACCTACGAGCAGTACTTC
many	TRBJ2-7	-	TRBV30	13	CAWSRGAAYEQYF	TGTGCCTGGAGCCGGGGGGCTGCATACGAGCAGTACTTC
-	TRBJ1-6	-	TRBV27	15	CASSTSGTRNSPLHF	TGTGCCAGCAGTACATCCGGGACCCGAAATTCACCCCTCCACTTT
-	TRBJ1-6	-	TRBV28	19	CASRGGPREVGPYNSPLHF	TGTGCCAGCAGGGGCGGACCGCGCGAGGTCGGCCCATATAATTCACCCCTCCACTTT
many	TRBJ2-1	TRBD1	TRBV11-1	13	CASGPTGINEQFF	TGTGCCAGCGGCCCGACAGGGATCAATGAGCAGTTCTTC